These 16 T cell receptor beta chains share one sample of origin, sequenced in a study of cytomegalovirus exposure and HLA in healthy donors. PCR used 60 Vbeta primers and 13 Jbeta primers. The protocol was immunoSEQ multiplex PCR, while the TCRdb copy is restricted to in-frame clones and leaves out a portion. This sample yields tens of thousands of clones, of which 60% to 70% are seen a single time; 18% belongs to the top ten. The sequenced sample was PBMCs. Receptors were obtained from a man over 45 in good health and CMV-seropositive.

This clone was counted between two and nine times. The chain employs TRBV4-3 and TRBJ2-3; D perhaps matches TRBD1 (6 bases). CDR3 length: 18 residues. CDR1 is LGHNA, CDR2 YSLEER, per germline. Deletions cut 0 bases from V and 2 bases from J, with 18 bases between. The CDR3 bases are TGCGCCAGCAGCCAAGATTTAGTCCAGGGGACCCACACAGATACGCAGTATTTT. Translated, it gives CASSQDLVQGTHTDTQYF.

This clone was detected only a few times. V and J are TRBV4-3 and TRBJ2-7, with D hard to call. The germline V gene has CDR1 LGHNA and CDR2 YSLEER. V was cut by 1 base and J by 4 bases, with 8 bases left in between. CDR3 length equals 13 residues. CDR3 coding DNA: TGCGCCAGCAGCCAAGTGGTCGGTTACGAGCAGTACTTC. Amino acids: CASSQVVGYEQYF.

The table lists this clone with a few counts. This chain links TRBV2 with TRBJ1-1, with TRBD1 identical over 9 bases. The V gene end was trimmed by 3 bases and the J gene end by 5 bases; junction bases not matched to a gene: 4. CDR3 length: 14 residues. Germline CDR1 and CDR2: SNHLY and FYNNEI. This CDR3 reads CASSDPTGGTEAFF. In DNA form, the CDR3 reads TGTGCCAGCAGTGACCCGACAGGGGGGACTGAAGCTTTCTTT.

V gene TRBV2 combines with J gene TRBJ2-7, with a possible D match to TRBD1 (6 bases). The CDR3 is 13 amino acids. Trimming stripped 2 bases from V and 6 bases from J, with 11 bases between. Germline assignment: CDR1 SNHLY and CDR2 FYNNEI. This CDR3 reads CASSENRASEQYF. The CDR3 bases are TGTGCCAGCAGTGAAAACAGGGCTTCCGAGCAGTACTTC.

The V gene is TRBV27, the J gene TRBJ2-7; no clear D gene. This CDR3 comprises 13 residues. Trimming cost V 6 bases and J 2 bases, with 11 bases left between them. Germline V gives CDR1 MNHEY, CDR2 SMNVEV (reference sequence). This CDR3 reads CASRSPRTYEQYF. The CDR3 DNA reads as TGTGCCAGCAGAAGTCCTAGAACCTACGAGCAGTACTTC.

The rearrangement joins TRBV7-8 to TRBJ2-1; perhaps TRBD2 as D (6 bases). Germline values: CDR1 SGHVS, CDR2 FQNEAQ. The CDR3 is 16 amino acids. V shed 5 bases and J shed 0 bases, with 14 bases lying between them. The CDR3 here is CASSPLGGNSYNEQFF. As DNA, the CDR3 is TGTGCCAGCAGCCCATTGGGCGGGAACTCCTACAATGAGCAGTTCTTC.

The chain joins TRBV5-1 to TRBJ2-5; 7 bases fit TRBD2. This CDR3 spans 14 amino acids. Trimming cost V 0 bases and J 4 bases; bases outside gene matches: 3. Germline lookup yields CDR1 SGHRS and CDR2 YFSETQ. The CDR3, as DNA: TGCGCCAGCAGCTTGGGCGGGGGTAGAGAGACCCAGTACTTC. This codes for CASSLGGGRETQYF.

V gene TRBV12-5 combines with J gene TRBJ2-7, with 8 bases matching TRBD1. Per germline, CDR1 LGHNT and CDR2 FRNRAP. J gave up 7 bases and V 0 bases, and 11 bases lay outside the gene matches. The CDR3 totals 16 residues. CDR3 DNA: TGTGCTAGTGGTTTGGTACTTTCGTCCAGGGGGCAAGAGCAGTACTTC. Its protein product is CASGLVLSSRGQEQYF.

This clone was counted a single time. The rearrangement links TRBV7-8 to TRBJ1-1; possible D gene TRBD1, 6 bases. This CDR3 has 14 residues. Germline V CDR1 and CDR2: SGHVS, FQNEAQ. V shed 7 bases and J shed 0 bases, with 12 bases lying between them. CDR3: CASNPGQMNTEAFF. The CDR3 DNA reads as TGTGCCAGCAACCCCGGACAGATGAACACTGAAGCTTTCTTT.

This sequence joins TRBV11-2 and TRBJ2-7, with TRBD2 matching over 11 bases. Germline CDR1 SGHAT, CDR2 FQNNGV. V was clipped by 1 base and J by 7 bases; unmatched bases: 6. This CDR3 is 15 amino acids long. This chain's CDR3 is CASSLVAGGPWEQYF. The CDR3 DNA reads as TGTGCCAGCAGCTTAGTAGCGGGGGGGCCTTGGGAGCAGTACTTC. Based on the CDR3 plus reference TRBV11-2 and TRBJ2-7, the full variable domain is EAGVAQSPRYKIIEKRQSVAFWCNPISGHATLYWYQQILGQGPKLLIQFQNNGVVDDSQLPKDRFSAERLKGVDSTLKIQPAKLEDSAVYLCASSLVAGGPWEQYFGPGTRLTVT.

V is TRBV18 and J is TRBJ2-3; D uncertain. The CDR3 runs to 13 residues. The V gene lost 2 bases and the J gene lost 0 bases, with 3 bases spanning the gap. Germline V gene sequence: CDR1 KGHSH, CDR2 LQKENI. Written as DNA, the CDR3 is TGTGCCAGCTCACCATCTAGCACAGATACGCAGTATTTT. Translated: CASSPSSTDTQYF.

Ten or more counts support this clone. Written as DNA, the CDR3 is TGTGCCAGCAGCTTGGGACACCTTAACTATGGCTACACCTTC. It specifies CASSLGHLNYGYTF. V is TRBV5-6 and J is TRBJ1-2; D is undetermined. The CDR3 covers 14 residues. V lost 0 bases to trimming and J lost 1 base, with 7 bases between them. Germline CDR1 reads SGHDT; CDR2 reads YYEEEE. Together with reference TRBV5-6 and TRBJ1-2, the CDR3 gives the full variable domain: DAGVTQSPTHLIKTRGQQVTLRCSPKSGHDTVSWYQQALGQGPQFIFQYYEEEERQRGNFPDRFSGHQFPNYSSELNVNALLLGDSALYLCASSLGHLNYGYTFGSGTRLTVV.

The chain combines TRBV5-6 with TRBJ2-7, with 10 positions matching TRBD1. The V gene end was trimmed by 4 bases and the J gene end by 1 base; junction bases not matched to a gene: 8. CDR3 length: 16 residues. Germline assignment: CDR1 SGHDT and CDR2 YYEEEE. CDR3 sequence (DNA): TGTGCCAGCAGCCTCCCCGGACAGGGGGTATCCTACGAGCAGTACTTC. Translated: CASSLPGQGVSYEQYF.

This clone was found a few times. The gene calls are TRBV7-2 and TRBJ1-4; 8 bases are shared with TRBD1. This CDR3 has 14 residues. Germline CDR1 reads SGHTA; CDR2 reads FQGNSA. The V and J ends lost 3 bases and 5 bases, in that order; junction bases with no gene match: 2. Written as DNA, the CDR3 is TGTGCCAGCAGCTTCCGACAGGGGAATGAAAAACTGTTTTTT. Its translation is CASSFRQGNEKLFF.

This clone was seen a few times. The gene calls are TRBV6-1 and TRBJ1-2; no firm D call. V dropped 0 bases and J dropped 2 bases, with 7 bases sitting between them. This CDR3 is 14 amino acids long. Germline V lookup: CDR1 MNHNS, CDR2 SASEGT. In DNA, the CDR3 is TGTGCCAGCAGTGAAGCGCCGGGGAACTATGGCTACACCTTC. This encodes CASSEAPGNYGYTF.

The rearrangement links TRBV19 to TRBJ1-5, with D unresolved. Germline V gives CDR1 LNHDA, CDR2 SQIVND (reference sequence). V dropped 6 bases and J dropped 2 bases, with 11 bases sitting between them. This CDR3 contains 14 residues. The CDR3, as DNA: TGTGCCAGTAGCCGCGTAGAGGGCAATCAGCCCCAGCATTTT. It encodes CASSRVEGNQPQHF.